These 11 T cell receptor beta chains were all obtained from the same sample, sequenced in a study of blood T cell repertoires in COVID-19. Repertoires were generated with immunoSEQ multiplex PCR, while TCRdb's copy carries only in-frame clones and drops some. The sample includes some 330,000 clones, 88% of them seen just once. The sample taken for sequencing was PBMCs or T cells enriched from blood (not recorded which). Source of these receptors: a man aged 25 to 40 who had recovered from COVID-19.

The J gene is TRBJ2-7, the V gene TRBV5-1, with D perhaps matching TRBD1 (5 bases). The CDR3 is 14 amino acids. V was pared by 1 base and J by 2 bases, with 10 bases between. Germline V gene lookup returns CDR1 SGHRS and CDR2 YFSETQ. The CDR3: CASSLSRATYEQYF. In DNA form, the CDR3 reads TGCGCCAGCAGCTTGTCCAGGGCCACCTACGAGCAGTACTTC.

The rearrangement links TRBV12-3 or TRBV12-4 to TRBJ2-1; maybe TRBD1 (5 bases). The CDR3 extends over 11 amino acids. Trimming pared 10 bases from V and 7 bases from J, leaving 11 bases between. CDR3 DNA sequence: TGTGCCACCGGACACAGGAATGAGCAGTTCTTC. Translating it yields CATGHRNEQFF.

The CDR3 nucleotides are TGTGCCAGCAGCATAACCAGTATGAACAGTCCCGAGCAGTACTTC. Amino acids: CASSITSMNSPEQYF. The chain uses TRBV21-1 and TRBJ2-7; the DNA was not compared with TRBD1, the D call given in the table. TRBV21-1 is flagged as a pseudogene. The CDR3 covers 15 residues.

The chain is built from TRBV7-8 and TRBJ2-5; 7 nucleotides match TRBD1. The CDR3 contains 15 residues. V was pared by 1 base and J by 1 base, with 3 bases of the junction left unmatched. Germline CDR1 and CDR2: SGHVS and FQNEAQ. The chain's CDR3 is CASSLGTGPQETQYF. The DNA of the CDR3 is TGTGCCAGCAGCTTAGGGACAGGTCCCCAAGAGACCCAGTACTTC.

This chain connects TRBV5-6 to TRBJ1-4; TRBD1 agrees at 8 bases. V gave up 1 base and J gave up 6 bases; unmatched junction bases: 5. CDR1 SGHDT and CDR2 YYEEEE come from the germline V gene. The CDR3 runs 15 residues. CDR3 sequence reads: CASSLRTGTYEKLFF. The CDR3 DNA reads TGTGCCAGCAGCTTGAGGACAGGGACCTATGAAAAACTGTTTTTT.

The CDR3 DNA follows: TGTGCCAGCTCACCCTCAATGGCTGGGGGGGGCAATAATTCACCCCTCCACTTT. Protein sequence: CASSPSMAGGGNNSPLHF. The rearrangement uses TRBV18 and TRBJ1-6; D possibly corresponds to TRBD1 (6 bases). The germline V gene has CDR1 KGHSH and CDR2 LQKENI. V was cut by 3 bases and J by 5 bases, with 20 bases left in between. This CDR3 is 18 amino acids long.

Here the CDR3 DNA reads TGTGCCAGCAGTCCTCACAATGAGCAGTTCTTC. Translating gives CASSPHNEQFF. The V call is TRBV2, the J call TRBJ2-1; D remains unclear. Germline V gives CDR1 SNHLY, CDR2 FYNNEI. The CDR3 has 11 residues. Trimming took 5 bases from V and 5 from J, leaving 4 bases between them. Full variable domain (remainder filled in from reference TRBV2 and TRBJ2-1): EPEVTQTPSHQVTQMGQEVILRCVPISNHLYFYWYRQILGQKVEFLVSFYNNEISEKSEIFDDQFSVERPDGSNFTLKIRSTKLEDSAMYFCASSPHNEQFFGPGTRLTVL.

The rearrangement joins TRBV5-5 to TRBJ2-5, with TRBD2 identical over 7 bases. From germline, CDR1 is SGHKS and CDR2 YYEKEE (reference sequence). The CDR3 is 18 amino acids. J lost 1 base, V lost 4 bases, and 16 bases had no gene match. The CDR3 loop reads CASSREISGHYLQETQYF. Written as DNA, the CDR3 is TGTGCCAGCAGCCGGGAGATTAGCGGGCATTACCTCCAAGAGACCCAGTACTTC. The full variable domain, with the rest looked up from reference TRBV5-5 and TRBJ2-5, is DAGVTQSPTHLIKTRGQQVTLRCSPISGHKSVSWYQQVLGQGPQFIFQYYEKEERGRGNFPDRFSARQFPNYSSELNVNALLLGDSALYLCASSREISGHYLQETQYFGPGTRLLVL.

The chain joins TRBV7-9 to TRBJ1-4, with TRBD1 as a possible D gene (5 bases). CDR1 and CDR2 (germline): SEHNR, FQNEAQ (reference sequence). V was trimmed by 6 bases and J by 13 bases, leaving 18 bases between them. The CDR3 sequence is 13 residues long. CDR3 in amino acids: CASSPTAGTILFF. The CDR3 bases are TGTGCCAGCAGTCCAACGGCGGGGACCATACTGTTTTTT.

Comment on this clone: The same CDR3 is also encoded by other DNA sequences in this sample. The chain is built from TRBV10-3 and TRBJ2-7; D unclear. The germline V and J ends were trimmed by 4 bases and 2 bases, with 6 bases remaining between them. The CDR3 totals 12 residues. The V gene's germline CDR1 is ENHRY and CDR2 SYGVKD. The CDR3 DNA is TGTGCCATCAGTGGACAAGCCTACGAGCAGTACTTC. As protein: CAISGQAYEQYF.

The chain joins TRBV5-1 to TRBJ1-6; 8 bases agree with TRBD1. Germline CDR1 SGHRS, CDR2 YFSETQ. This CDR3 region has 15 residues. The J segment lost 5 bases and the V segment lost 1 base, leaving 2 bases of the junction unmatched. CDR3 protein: CASSLWTGNNSPLHF. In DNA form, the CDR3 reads TGCGCCAGCAGCTTGTGGACAGGGAATAATTCACCCCTCCACTTT.